This T cell receptor (beta chain) was sequenced in a study of T cells in Graves' hyperthyroidism and ophthalmopathy. This clonotype was seen many times. Duration under 3 months, a NOSPECS grade of at least 4, and a Clinical Activity Score of at least 3 characterized the ophthalmopathy patients. Using RNA transcripts as the source, TCR beta CDR3 regions were amplified. With the HTBI primer set, the TCR CDR3 went through a first round of RT-PCR. TCRdb reprocessed the multiplex PCR reads via MiXCR and lists one record per CDR3 protein. Of 200,000 to 250,000 distinct CDR3 sequences listed, about 24% are singletons. Germline assignment: CDR1 SGHRS and CDR2 YFSETQ. V lost 2 bases to trimming and J lost 5 bases, with 16 bases between them. CDR3 length equals 15 residues.

The sequencing sample was made of blood. The receptor comes from a woman between 35 and 50 years old with Graves' ophthalmopathy. The gene calls are TRBV5-1 and TRBJ2-5; D might be TRBD1 (6 bases). The CDR3 here is CASSLPTGPAETQYF. The CDR3 nucleotides read TGCGCCAGCAGCTTACCGACAGGACCTGCGGAGACCCAGTACTTC.